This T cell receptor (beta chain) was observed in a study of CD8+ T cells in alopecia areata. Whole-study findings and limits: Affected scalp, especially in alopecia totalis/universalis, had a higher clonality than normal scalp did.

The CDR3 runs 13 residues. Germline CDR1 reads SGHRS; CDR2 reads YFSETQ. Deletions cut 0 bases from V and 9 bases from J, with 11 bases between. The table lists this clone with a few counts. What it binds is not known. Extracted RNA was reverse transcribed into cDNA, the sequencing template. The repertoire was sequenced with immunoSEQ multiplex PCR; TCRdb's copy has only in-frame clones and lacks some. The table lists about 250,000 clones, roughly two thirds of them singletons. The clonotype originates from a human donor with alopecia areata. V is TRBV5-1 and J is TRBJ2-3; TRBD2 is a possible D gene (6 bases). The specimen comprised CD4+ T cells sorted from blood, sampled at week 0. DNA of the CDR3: TGCGCCAGCAGCTTGGTCGGGGGAGAGACGCAGTATTTT. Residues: CASSLVGGETQYF.